Presented here are 6 T cell receptor beta chains from one specimen sequenced in a study of T cell clonality in common variable immunodeficiency. Only in-frame clones appear in the TCRdb table, and some are missing; sequencing was by immunoSEQ multiplex PCR. The sample is made up of about 34,000 clones, none counted only once. Antigen specificity for these receptors is unknown. Study-wide results and caveats: Reportedly, TCR beta sequences from common variable immunodeficiency showed fewer deletions and N-nucleotide insertions.

The sequenced sample was peripheral blood mononuclear cells. The receptors derive from a human donor with common variable immunodeficiency.

This clone was seen more than once but under ten times. The CDR3 goes on 3 residues after the read ends, and that part is filled in from the germline J gene. Other DNA sequences from this sample encode an identical CDR3 as well. The chain recombines TRBV2 with TRBJ2-7; TRBD1 is a possible D gene (7 bases). The CDR3 has 14 amino acids. Germline CDR1 is SNHLY and CDR2 is FYNNEI. Trimming removed 3 bases from V and 5 bases from J, with 14 bases in between. Incomplete CDR3 DNA: TGTGCCAGCAGTGAGGGGAGGACAGGTCACGAG. Its protein is CASSEGRTGHE. The CDR3 in its entirety is CASSEGRTGHEQYF. Using reference TRBV2 and TRBJ2-7 for the parts outside the CDR3, the full variable domain is EPEVTQTPSHQVTQMGQEVILRCVPISNHLYFYWYRQILGQKVEFLVSFYNNEISEKSEIFDDQFSVERPDGSNFTLKIRSTKLEDSAMYFCASSEGRTGHEQYFGPGTRLTVT.

On this clone itself: Sequencing ends 3 residues short of the CDR3 end; the germline J gene provides the rest. The chain employs TRBV2 and TRBJ1-2; 8 nucleotides line up with TRBD1. This CDR3 spans 15 amino acids. Germline values: CDR1 SNHLY, CDR2 FYNNEI. CDR3 in amino acids: CASSGTGMKGGGYTF. CDR3 bases read: TGTGCCAGCAGTGGGACAGGGATGAAAGGCGGCGGC.

There are a few counts of this clone. The CDR3 end falls 3 residues outside the read, so it is completed with the germline J gene. The chain is built from TRBV19 and TRBJ2-7; weak D call: TRBD1 (7 bases). The V end was cut by 3 bases, the J end by 4 bases, with 22 bases between. The germline V gene has CDR1 LNHDA and CDR2 SQIVND (reference sequence). This CDR3 contains 17 residues. The CDR3 spells CASSIAHRGPEGYEQYF. The DNA read from the CDR3 is TGTGCCAGTAGTATCGCCCACAGGGGACCGGAGGGTTACGAG.

This clone was observed a few times. The sequence runs out 3 residues before the end of the CDR3; the remainder is reconstructed from the germline J gene. The chain recombines TRBV6-2 or TRBV6-3 with TRBJ2-3; D gene ambiguous. The CDR3 is 16 amino acids. Germline V gene lookup returns CDR1 MNHEY and CDR2 SVGEGT. Between the trimmed V and J ends, which lost 7 bases and 0 bases, there was a span of 17 bases. CDR3 bases read: TGTGCCAGCACTCTGGTAGCAGCATTTAGCACAGATACG. Its protein product is CASTLVAAFSTDT. The entire CDR3 protein is CASTLVAAFSTDTQYF.

This clone appeared many times. The read ends 3 residues early relative to the CDR3; the germline J gene fills the gap. The chain recombines TRBV6-2 or TRBV6-3 with TRBJ2-3; maybe TRBD2 (6 bases). Germline CDR1 is MNHEY and CDR2 is SVGEGT. Trimming cost V 3 bases and J 4 bases, with 17 bases left between them. This CDR3 contains 16 residues. Incomplete CDR3 DNA: TGTGCCAGCAGTTATGATAGCGGACCGCCCTCAGATACG. It encodes CASSYDSGPPSDT. The whole CDR3 region reads CASSYDSGPPSDTQYF.

Comment on this clone: The read finishes 3 residues shy of the CDR3 end, and the germline J gene is used to complete it. The chain couples TRBV7-2 to TRBJ1-5; the D gene is possibly TRBD1 (6 bases). The CDR3 is 14 residues long. Trimming stripped 5 bases from V and 3 bases from J, with 11 bases between. Germline lookup yields CDR1 SGHTA and CDR2 FQGNSA. Here the CDR3 reads CASSPHRVNQPQHF. The sequenced CDR3 bases are TGTGCCAGCAGCCCACACAGGGTCAATCAGCCC.